This TCR beta chain comes out of a study of neurological immune-mediated disorders. Whole-study findings and limits: Multiple sclerosis patients had less TCR clonal expansion than even healthy controls, unlike HTLV-1-associated myelopathy.

Trimming removed 1 base from V and 6 bases from J; junction bases left unmatched: 6. Germline loops: CDR1 SGHTA, CDR2 FQGNSA. This CDR3 is built from 15 residues. The sorted libraries drew on 950,000 to 1,000,000 T cells that were CD4+ or CD8+. 5'RACE with 10-nucleotide random UMIs generated the cDNA. TCRdb reprocessed the 5' RACE reads via MiXCR and lists one record per CDR3 protein. The top ten hold around a quarter of the sample, which has more than 25,000 distinct CDR3 sequences, about 4% seen once. This clonotype was counted many times. Its antigen is undetermined. The sample was CD4+ T cells from blood. This chain uses TRBV7-2 with TRBJ2-3, with TRBD1 identical over 8 bases. The receptor was derived from a woman aged 35 to 49 in good health. The CDR3 DNA is TGTGCCAGCAGCTTAGGGACAGGGAGGATGGATACGCAGTATTTT. It encodes CASSLGTGRMDTQYF.